The 18 T cell receptor beta chains reported below all come from one sample, sequenced in a study of cytomegalovirus exposure and HLA in healthy donors. Sequencing was performed with immunoSEQ multiplex PCR; in TCRdb, only in-frame clones are kept and a portion is missing. Among roughly 270,000 clones, more than 75% were seen once, and the ten largest hold over 0.85%. Sequencing used PBMCs. The receptors were gathered from a woman aged 18-29 years in good health and CMV-seronegative.

This sequence joins TRBV7-2 and TRBJ2-1, with 7 bases aligning to TRBD2. V shed 5 bases and J 6 bases; nucleotides not matched to a gene: 10. In germline, CDR1 is SGHTA, CDR2 FQGNSA. The CDR3 is 15 amino acids. The CDR3 loop is CASSPLGGRANEQFF. Here the CDR3 DNA reads TGTGCCAGCAGCCCCCTGGGCGGGAGAGCCAATGAGCAGTTCTTC.

The rearrangement links TRBV29-1 to TRBJ1-2; 7 bases agree with TRBD1. The CDR3 has 13 amino acids. V shed 6 bases and J 1 base; nucleotides not matched to a gene: 5. CDR1 is SQVTM and CDR2 is ANQGSEA in the germline V gene. For the CDR3, the DNA is TGCAGCGTCCAGGACAGGAGTAACTATGGCTACACCTTC. Translation gives CSVQDRSNYGYTF.

This rearrangement joins TRBV5-6 to TRBJ1-3; 8 bases match TRBD1. Germline CDR1 is SGHDT and CDR2 is YYEEEE. Losses at the gene ends were 7 bases for V and 0 bases for J; bases not matched to a gene: 9. There are 16 residues in the CDR3. CDR3 residues: CASLSYRGNSGNTIYF. CDR3 DNA: TGTGCCAGCTTATCCTACAGGGGGAACTCTGGAAACACCATATATTTT.

The chain couples TRBV19 to TRBJ2-1, with 10 bases matching TRBD2. CDR3 size: 15 residues. CDR1 LNHDA and CDR2 SQIVND come from the germline V gene (reference sequence). The J segment lost 8 bases and the V segment lost 5 bases, leaving 9 bases of the junction unmatched. CDR3 in amino acids: CASSDASGSIDEQFF. The CDR3 region has the DNA TGTGCCAGTAGTGACGCTAGCGGGAGTATCGATGAGCAGTTCTTC.

The chain joins TRBV6-5 to TRBJ1-2, with D hard to call. Germline V lookup: CDR1 MNHEY, CDR2 SVGAGI. The CDR3 runs to 15 residues. Trimming removed 4 bases from V and 0 bases from J, with 12 bases in between. Here the CDR3 DNA reads TGTGCCAGCAGTTCCTACGACGGAGCTAACTATGGCTACACCTTC. Protein: CASSSYDGANYGYTF.

CDR3: CASSTGGAGANVLTF. The CDR3 bases are TGCGCCAGCAGTACAGGAGGGGCTGGGGCCAACGTCCTGACTTTC. V and J are TRBV10-2 and TRBJ2-6; weak D call: TRBD2 (6 bases). Germline V CDR1 and CDR2: WSHSY, SAAADI. This CDR3 has 15 amino acids. Trimming removed 5 bases at V and 2 bases at J, with 10 bases between.

This sequence joins TRBV7-2 and TRBJ2-7; 9 nucleotides agree with TRBD1. J lost 6 bases, V lost 5 bases, and 11 bases had no gene match. Germline assignment: CDR1 SGHTA and CDR2 FQGNSA. The CDR3 spans 15 residues. CDR3 in amino acids: CASSKKVGQGVEQYF. CDR3 coding DNA: TGTGCCAGCAGCAAAAAGGTGGGACAGGGAGTCGAGCAGTACTTC.

The chain uses TRBV27 and TRBJ1-1; 8 nucleotides align to TRBD1. The CDR3 contains 13 residues. The J segment lost 5 bases and the V segment lost 1 base, leaving 0 bases of the junction unmatched. Germline loops: CDR1 MNHEY, CDR2 SMNVEV (reference sequence). CDR3 bases: TGTGCCAGCAGTTTATACAGGGGGACTGAAGCTTTCTTT. Translating it yields CASSLYRGTEAFF.

This clone was detected only once. The rearrangement uses TRBV10-3 and TRBJ1-2; 7 nucleotides match TRBD1. After removal of 4 bases from V and 5 bases from J, the junction contained 4 bases not matched to a gene. The CDR3 has 13 amino acids. Germline lookup yields CDR1 ENHRY and CDR2 SYGVKD. CDR3 bases: TGTGCCATCAGTGCGGGACAGACGTATGGCTACACCTTC. The encoded protein is CAISAGQTYGYTF.

The genes are TRBV28 and TRBJ2-5, with 8 bases identical to TRBD1. CDR1 and CDR2 from the germline V gene are MDHEN and SYDVKM. This CDR3 is built from 14 residues. J gave up 2 bases and V 8 bases, and 7 bases lay outside the gene matches. CDR3 amino acids: CASGRTGNQETQYF. The DNA for the CDR3 is TGTGCCAGCGGGAGGACAGGGAATCAAGAGACCCAGTACTTC.

The V call is TRBV18, the J call TRBJ1-5; maybe TRBD1 (6 bases). Germline lookup yields CDR1 KGHSH and CDR2 LQKENI. The CDR3 spans 15 residues. The V end lost 5 bases, the J end lost 1 base, and 12 bases lay between the germline ends. The CDR3 here is CASSGRGGSNQPQHF. The DNA for the CDR3 is TGTGCCAGCTCAGGCAGGGGTGGAAGCAATCAGCCCCAGCATTTT.

The rearrangement uses TRBV28 and TRBJ1-1, with D unresolved. V lost 2 bases and J 1 base, leaving 11 bases between the germline ends. The germline gives CDR1 MDHEN, CDR2 SYDVKM. The CDR3 is 15 amino acids. CDR3 coding DNA: TGTGCCAGCAGTTTAGAATACAGATGGAACACTGAAGCTTTCTTT. Its protein product is CASSLEYRWNTEAFF.

This chain uses TRBV9 with TRBJ1-5; no firm D call. This CDR3 has 15 residues. Germline V gene lookup returns CDR1 SGDLS and CDR2 YYNGEE. Trimming pared 0 bases from V and 5 bases from J, leaving 12 bases between. The DNA for the CDR3 is TGTGCCAGCAGCGTAGTAGTTGTCCCCCATCAGCCCCAGCATTTT. This encodes CASSVVVVPHQPQHF.

The chain has TRBV28 and TRBJ2-1; 10 bases are a match to TRBD1. The CDR3 extends over 15 amino acids. Germline V gene sequence: CDR1 MDHEN, CDR2 SYDVKM. After removal of 8 bases from V and 2 bases from J, the junction contained 6 bases not matched to a gene. In DNA form, the CDR3 reads TGTGCCAGCCTGGCCGGGACAGGGGCCTACAATGAGCAGTTCTTC. Encoded protein: CASLAGTGAYNEQFF.

The chain joins TRBV7-2 to TRBJ2-1, with 8 bases that match TRBD2. The CDR3 loop spans 14 amino acids. Germline lookup yields CDR1 SGHTA and CDR2 FQGNSA. The V segment lost 3 bases and the J segment 6 bases; nucleotides outside the gene matches: 4. Written as DNA, the CDR3 is TGTGCCAGCAGCTTTAGGCTAGCGGGCAATGAGCAGTTCTTC. Translated, it gives CASSFRLAGNEQFF.

This sequence joins TRBV30 and TRBJ1-5, with 7 bases identical to TRBD1. This CDR3 has 17 amino acids. V shed 3 bases, J shed 9 bases, and the junction held 20 bases outside the gene matches. CDR1 and CDR2 (germline): GTSNPN, SVGIG (reference sequence). CDR3 DNA sequence: TGTGCCTGGAGCCCGGGACAGTCCATTTTGCGACCGGGGCCCCAGCATTTT. Residues: CAWSPGQSILRPGPQHF.

V gene TRBV28 combines with J gene TRBJ1-2, with D perhaps matching TRBD1 (6 bases). Deletions cut 6 bases from V and 4 bases from J, with 27 bases between. This CDR3 contains 18 residues. CDR1 is MDHEN, CDR2 SYDVKM, per germline. CDR3 coding DNA: TGTGCCAGCAGCCCAGGGACAACACTCTCTTTTCAACTCTATGGCTACACCTTC. It encodes CASSPGTTLSFQLYGYTF.

The rearrangement links TRBV29-1 to TRBJ1-1; weak D call: TRBD1 (5 bases). The CDR3 length is 12 residues. The V gene's germline CDR1 is SQVTM and CDR2 ANQGSEA. Trimming removed 7 bases at V and 3 bases at J, with 12 bases between. The CDR3 DNA reads TGCAGCGGGAATCGACAGTACACTGAAGCTTTCTTT. It yields the protein CSGNRQYTEAFF.